One T cell receptor (beta chain) is described in this entry. Per the original data handling: Amplification with reference gene primers provided the estimates of nucleated cell counts. Libraries were prepared by immunoSEQ multiplex PCR; TCRdb keeps only in-frame clonotypes and omits some of them. The V and J calls and clone size were taken over from that table, and D and trimming were inferred from the DNA. The data hold around 240,000 clones, with 70% to 85% observed a single time. The data derive from a study of blood T cell repertoires in COVID-19. On the study more broadly: There were acute and convalescent COVID-19 samples, and they came from the United States, Italy and Spain. From T cells, B-cell-depleted T cells, or PBMCs came the material, which was cDNA or gDNA.

Germline assignment: CDR1 MNHNY and CDR2 SVGAGI (reference sequence). V shed 6 bases and J 4 bases; nucleotides not matched to a gene: 12. The CDR3 has 16 amino acids. Sequenced sample: peripheral blood. The chain has TRBV6-6 and TRBJ1-1; TRBD1 matches 9 bases. This receptor was identified in an elderly woman with acute or convalescent COVID-19. CDR3 protein: CASSTRGQGPGTEAFF. The DNA for the CDR3 is TGTGCCAGCAGCACCCGAGGACAGGGGCCGGGCACTGAAGCTTTCTTT.